Below are 3 T cell receptor beta chains sequenced from a single sample in a study of blood T cell repertoires in COVID-19. Repertoires were generated with immunoSEQ multiplex PCR, while TCRdb's copy carries only in-frame clones and drops some. The sample holds around 100,000 clones, 91% seen once. Sequencing was carried out using peripheral blood. These receptors were obtained from a man aged 60 to 75 with acute or convalescent COVID-19.

This chain uses TRBV28 with TRBJ1-2; TRBD1 matches 11 bases. The V gene's germline CDR1 is MDHEN and CDR2 SYDVKM. V trimming: 3 bases; J trimming: 4 bases; junction bases outside the gene matches: 7. This CDR3 spans 16 amino acids. CDR3 residues: CASSFGDRGGFYGYTF. CDR3 bases: TGTGCCAGCAGTTTTGGGGACAGGGGGGGATTCTATGGCTACACCTTC.

This clone was observed a few times. V gene TRBV7-2 combines with J gene TRBJ1-5; a weak D match, TRBD1 (5 bases). Trimming stripped 1 base from V and 9 bases from J, with 13 bases between. The CDR3 spans 14 residues. Germline V gene sequence: CDR1 SGHTA, CDR2 FQGNSA. This CDR3 reads CASSLVKGRWPQHF. The CDR3 DNA reads as TGTGCCAGCAGCTTAGTCAAGGGGAGGTGGCCCCAGCATTTT.

The V gene is TRBV9, the J gene TRBJ2-3; 7 bases map to TRBD2. CDR1 and CDR2 (germline): SGDLS, YYNGEE. V trimming: 4 bases; J trimming: 2 bases; junction bases outside the gene matches: 7. CDR3 size: 15 residues. The CDR3 bases are TGTGCCAGCAGCAAGTGGAGCGGGGACACAGATACGCAGTATTTT. Amino acids: CASSKWSGDTDTQYF.